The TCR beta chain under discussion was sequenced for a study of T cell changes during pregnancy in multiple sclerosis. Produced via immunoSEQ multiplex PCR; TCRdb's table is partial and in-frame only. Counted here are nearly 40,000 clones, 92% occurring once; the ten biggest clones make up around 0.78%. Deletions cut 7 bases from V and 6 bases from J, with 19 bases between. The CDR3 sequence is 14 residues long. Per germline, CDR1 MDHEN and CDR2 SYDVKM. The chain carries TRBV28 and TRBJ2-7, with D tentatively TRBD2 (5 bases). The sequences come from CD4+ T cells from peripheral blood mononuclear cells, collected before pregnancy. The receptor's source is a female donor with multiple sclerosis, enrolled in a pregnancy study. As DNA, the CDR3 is TGTGCCAGCAAGAATCGGACTCTGTGGACCGAGCAGTACTTC. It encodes CASKNRTLWTEQYF.